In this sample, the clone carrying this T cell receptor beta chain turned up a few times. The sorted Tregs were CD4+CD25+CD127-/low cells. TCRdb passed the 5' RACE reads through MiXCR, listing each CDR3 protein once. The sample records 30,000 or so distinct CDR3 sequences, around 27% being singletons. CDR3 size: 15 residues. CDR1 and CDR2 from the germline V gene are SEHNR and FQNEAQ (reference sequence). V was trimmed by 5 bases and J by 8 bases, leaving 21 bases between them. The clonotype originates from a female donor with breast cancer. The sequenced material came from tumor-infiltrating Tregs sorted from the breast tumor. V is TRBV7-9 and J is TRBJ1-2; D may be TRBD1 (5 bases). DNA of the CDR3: TGTGCCAGCAGCCGAGAGCGTCGGGGGGTAGAGGGCTACACCTTC. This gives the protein CASSRERRGVEGYTF.